This TCR beta chain was sequenced for a study of cytomegalovirus exposure and HLA in healthy donors. 60 Vbeta and 13 Jbeta primers were used in PCR. The table came from immunoSEQ multiplex PCR; TCRdb's copy has only in-frame clones and leaves some out. The sample contains 90,000 to 100,000 clones, 65% to 85% of which appear only once. Trimming took 5 bases from V and 4 from J; bases not matched to a gene: 10. Germline loops: CDR1 SGHTA, CDR2 FQGNSA. The CDR3 is 15 residues long. The chain joins TRBV7-2 to TRBJ2-7; 8 nucleotides match TRBD1. This clonotype was obtained from a woman aged 60 to 75 in good health and CMV-seropositive. Sequencing input: PBMCs. DNA of the CDR3: TGTGCCAGCAGCCGGGACAGGCTGTCAGGATACGAGCAGTACTTC. Its protein product is CASSRDRLSGYEQYF. Looking up the rest from reference TRBV7-2 and TRBJ2-7 gives the full variable domain: GAGVSQSPSNKVTEKGKDVELRCDPISGHTALYWYRQSLGQGLEFLIYFQGNSAPDKSGLPSDRFSAERTGGSVSTLTIQRTQQEDSAVYLCASSRDRLSGYEQYFGPGTRLTVT.